This T cell receptor (beta chain) is drawn from a study of T cell repertoires in cytomegalovirus infection. For the study at large: A matching HLA type, together with CMV infection, was signaled by public TCR beta signatures.

Per the germline V gene, CDR1 is SGHRS and CDR2 is YFSETQ. This CDR3 has 15 residues. Trimming removed 1 base from V and 12 bases from J; junction bases left unmatched: 13. The sample holds a few counts of this clonotype. Its specificity is not known. TCRdb re-derived calls from the reads in MiXCR, one entry per CDR3 protein. The sample records around 450,000 distinct CDR3 sequences, approximately 11% being singletons. Study-level results: Public TCR beta family frequency separated CMV-and-HLA carriers, including in an independent cohort. Clonotypes of TCR beta that were HLA-C-restricted and CMV-specific dominated the ex vivo response.

The clonotype originates from a human donor in good health (CMV status not recorded). Some clones in this sample may be carry-over from other donors' samples. The specimen was PBMCs. The chain is built from TRBV5-1 and TRBJ1-2, with 9 bases aligning to TRBD1. In DNA, the CDR3 is TGCGCCAGCAGCTTGCCCCGGGACAGGGCCCGCCGTGACACCTTC. Translated: CASSLPRDRARRDTF.